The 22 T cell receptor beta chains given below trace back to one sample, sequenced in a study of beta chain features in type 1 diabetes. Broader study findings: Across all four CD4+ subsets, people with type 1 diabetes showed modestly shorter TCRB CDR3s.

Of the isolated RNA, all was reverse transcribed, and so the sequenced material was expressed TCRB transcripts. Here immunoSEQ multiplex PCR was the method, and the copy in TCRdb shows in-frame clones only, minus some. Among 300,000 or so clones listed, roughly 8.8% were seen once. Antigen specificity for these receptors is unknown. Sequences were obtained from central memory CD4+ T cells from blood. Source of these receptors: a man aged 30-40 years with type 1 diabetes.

CDR3 nucleotides: TGTGCCAGCAGCCTAGACAGGGTTACACAAAAACTGTTTTTT. As protein: CASSLDRVTQKLFF. The V call is TRBV7-2, the J call TRBJ1-4; 7 bases fit TRBD1. With V trimmed by 5 bases and J by 9 bases, 9 bases remained unmatched. The CDR3 has 14 amino acids. From germline, CDR1 is SGHTA and CDR2 FQGNSA.

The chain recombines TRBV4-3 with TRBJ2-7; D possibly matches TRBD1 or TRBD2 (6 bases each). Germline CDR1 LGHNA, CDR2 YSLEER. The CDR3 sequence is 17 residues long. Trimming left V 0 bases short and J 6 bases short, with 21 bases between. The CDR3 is CASSQDHLAKGGLEQYF. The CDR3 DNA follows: TGCGCCAGCAGCCAAGATCATTTGGCCAAGGGGGGCCTCGAGCAGTACTTC.

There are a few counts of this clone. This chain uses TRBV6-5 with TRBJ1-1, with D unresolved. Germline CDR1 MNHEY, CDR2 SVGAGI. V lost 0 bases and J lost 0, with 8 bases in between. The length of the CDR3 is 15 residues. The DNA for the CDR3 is TGTGCCAGCAGTTACTCCGCAGTCATGAACACTGAAGCTTTCTTT. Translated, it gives CASSYSAVMNTEAFF.

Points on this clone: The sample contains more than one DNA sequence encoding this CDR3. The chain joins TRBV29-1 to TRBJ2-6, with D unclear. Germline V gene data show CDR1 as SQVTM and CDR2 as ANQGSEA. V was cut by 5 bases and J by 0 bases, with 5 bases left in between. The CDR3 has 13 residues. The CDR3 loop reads CSVWGSGANVLTF. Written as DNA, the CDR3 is TGCAGCGTTTGGGGCTCTGGGGCCAACGTCCTGACTTTC.

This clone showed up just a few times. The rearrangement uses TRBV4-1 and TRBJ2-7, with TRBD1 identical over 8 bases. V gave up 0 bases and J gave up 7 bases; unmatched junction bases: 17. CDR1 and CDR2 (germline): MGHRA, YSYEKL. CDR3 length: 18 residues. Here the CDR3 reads CASSQELSGTGPPGEQYF. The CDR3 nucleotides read TGCGCCAGCAGCCAAGAGCTATCTGGGACAGGTCCCCCGGGGGAGCAGTACTTC.

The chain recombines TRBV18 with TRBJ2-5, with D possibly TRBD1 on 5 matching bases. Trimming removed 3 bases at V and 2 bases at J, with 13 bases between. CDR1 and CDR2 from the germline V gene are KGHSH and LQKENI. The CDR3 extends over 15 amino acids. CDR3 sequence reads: CASSPGQGTQETQYF. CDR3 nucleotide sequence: TGTGCCAGCTCACCGGGGCAGGGAACTCAAGAGACCCAGTACTTC.

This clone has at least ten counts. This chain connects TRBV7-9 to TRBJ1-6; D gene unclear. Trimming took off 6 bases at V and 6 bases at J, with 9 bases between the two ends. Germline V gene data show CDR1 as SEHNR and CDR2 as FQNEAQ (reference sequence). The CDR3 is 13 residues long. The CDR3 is CASRVGANSPLHF. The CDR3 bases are TGTGCCAGCAGGGTCGGAGCTAATTCACCCCTCCACTTT.

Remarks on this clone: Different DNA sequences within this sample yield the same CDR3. The CDR3 DNA sequence: TGTGCCAGCAGCTCCCGGGGGGGGCGAAGTGAAAAACTGTTTTTT. It is translated as CASSSRGGRSEKLFF. The chain couples TRBV5-4 to TRBJ1-4; D might be TRBD1 (6 bases). The germline V and J ends were trimmed by 3 bases and 7 bases, with 16 bases remaining between them. Germline CDR1 SGHNT, CDR2 YYREEE (reference sequence). This CDR3 spans 15 amino acids.

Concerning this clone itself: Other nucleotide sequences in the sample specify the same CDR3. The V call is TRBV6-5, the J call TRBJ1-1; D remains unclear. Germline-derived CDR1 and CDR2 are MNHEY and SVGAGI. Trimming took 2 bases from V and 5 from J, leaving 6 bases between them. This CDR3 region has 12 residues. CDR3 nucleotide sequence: TGTGCCAGCAGTTACGGCGGAACTGAAGCTTTCTTT. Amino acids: CASSYGGTEAFF.

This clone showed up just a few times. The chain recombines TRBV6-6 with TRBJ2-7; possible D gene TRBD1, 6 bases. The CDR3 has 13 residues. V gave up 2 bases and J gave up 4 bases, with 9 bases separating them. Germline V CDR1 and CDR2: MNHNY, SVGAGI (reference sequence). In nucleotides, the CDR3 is TGTGCCAGCAGTTACGACAGGCTTTACGAGCAGTACTTC. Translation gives CASSYDRLYEQYF.

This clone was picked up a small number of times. This CDR3 is CASSQVPQGESQPQHF. In DNA form, the CDR3 reads TGCGCCAGCAGCCAAGTCCCCCAGGGAGAAAGTCAGCCCCAGCATTTT. The V and J genes are TRBV4-3 and TRBJ1-5; tentative D call: TRBD1 (5 bases). The germline V gene has CDR1 LGHNA and CDR2 YSLEER. Trimming stripped 1 base from V and 6 bases from J, with 16 bases between. This CDR3 is built from 16 residues.

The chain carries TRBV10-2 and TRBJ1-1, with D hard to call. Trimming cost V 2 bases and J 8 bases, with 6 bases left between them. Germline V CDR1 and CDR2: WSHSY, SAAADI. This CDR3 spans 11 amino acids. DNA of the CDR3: TGCGCCAGCAGTGAGCGGCAGGAAGCTTTCTTT. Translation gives CASSERQEAFF.

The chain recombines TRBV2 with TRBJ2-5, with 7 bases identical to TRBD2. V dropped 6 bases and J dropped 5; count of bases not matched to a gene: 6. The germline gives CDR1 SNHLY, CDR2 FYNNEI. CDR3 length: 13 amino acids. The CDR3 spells CASRRLARETQYF. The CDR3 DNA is TGTGCCAGCAGACGACTAGCAAGGGAGACCCAGTACTTC.

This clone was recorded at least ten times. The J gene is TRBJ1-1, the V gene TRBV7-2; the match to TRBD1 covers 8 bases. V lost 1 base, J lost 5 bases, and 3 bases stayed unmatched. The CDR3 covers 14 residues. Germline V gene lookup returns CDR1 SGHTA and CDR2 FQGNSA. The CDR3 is CASSLGQGWTEAFF. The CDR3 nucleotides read TGTGCCAGCAGCTTAGGACAGGGGTGGACTGAAGCTTTCTTT.

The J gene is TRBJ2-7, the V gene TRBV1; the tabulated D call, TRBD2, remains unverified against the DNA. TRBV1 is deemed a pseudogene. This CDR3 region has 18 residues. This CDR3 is CTSSQETPSGGSPHEQYF. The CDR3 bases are TGCACCAGCAGCCAAGAAACGCCTAGCGGGGGCTCCCCACACGAGCAGTACTTC.

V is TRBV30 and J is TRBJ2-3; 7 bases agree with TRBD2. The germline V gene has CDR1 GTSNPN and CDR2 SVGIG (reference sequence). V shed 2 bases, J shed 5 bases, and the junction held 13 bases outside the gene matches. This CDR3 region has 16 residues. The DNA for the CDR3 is TGTGCCTGGAGTCACTCTCTCGGACTAGGGAGAGATACGCAGTATTTT. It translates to CAWSHSLGLGRDTQYF.

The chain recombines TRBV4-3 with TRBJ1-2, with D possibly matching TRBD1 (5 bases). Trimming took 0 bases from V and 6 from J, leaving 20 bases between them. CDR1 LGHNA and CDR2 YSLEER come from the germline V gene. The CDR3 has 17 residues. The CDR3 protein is CASSQEARGLSLNGYTF. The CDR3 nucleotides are TGCGCCAGCAGCCAAGAAGCAAGGGGCCTGTCCCTCAATGGCTACACCTTC.

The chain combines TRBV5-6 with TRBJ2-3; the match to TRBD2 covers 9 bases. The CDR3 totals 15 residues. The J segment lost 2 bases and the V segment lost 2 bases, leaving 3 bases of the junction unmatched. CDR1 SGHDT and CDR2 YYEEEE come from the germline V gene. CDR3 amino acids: CASSLSSGATDTQYF. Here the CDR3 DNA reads TGTGCCAGCAGCTTATCTAGCGGGGCCACAGATACGCAGTATTTT.

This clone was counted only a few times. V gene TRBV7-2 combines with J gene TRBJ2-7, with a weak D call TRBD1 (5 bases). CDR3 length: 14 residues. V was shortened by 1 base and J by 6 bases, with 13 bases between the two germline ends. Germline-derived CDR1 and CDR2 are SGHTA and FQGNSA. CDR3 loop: CASSLVRAPPEQYF. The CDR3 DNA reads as TGTGCCAGCAGCTTAGTCAGGGCGCCCCCCGAGCAGTACTTC.

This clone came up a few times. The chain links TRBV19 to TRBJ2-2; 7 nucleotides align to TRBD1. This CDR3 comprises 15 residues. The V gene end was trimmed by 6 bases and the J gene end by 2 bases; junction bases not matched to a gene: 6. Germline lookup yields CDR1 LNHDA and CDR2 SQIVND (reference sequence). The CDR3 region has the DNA TGTGCCAGTAGCCGGGACAGTCAAAACACCGGGGAGCTGTTTTTT. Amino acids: CASSRDSQNTGELFF.

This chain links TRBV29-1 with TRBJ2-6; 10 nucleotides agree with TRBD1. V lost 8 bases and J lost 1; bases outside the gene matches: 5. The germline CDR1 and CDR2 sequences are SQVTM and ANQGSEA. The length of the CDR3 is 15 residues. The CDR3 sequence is CSCGQGVSGANVLTF. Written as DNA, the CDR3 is TGCAGCTGTGGACAGGGGGTATCTGGGGCCAACGTCCTGACTTTC. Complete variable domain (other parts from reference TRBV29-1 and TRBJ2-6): SAVISQKPSRDICQRGTSLTIQCQVDSQVTMMFWYRQQPGQSLTLIATANQGSEATYESGFVIDKFPISRPNLTFSTLTVSNMSPEDSSIYLCSCGQGVSGANVLTFGAGSRLTVL.

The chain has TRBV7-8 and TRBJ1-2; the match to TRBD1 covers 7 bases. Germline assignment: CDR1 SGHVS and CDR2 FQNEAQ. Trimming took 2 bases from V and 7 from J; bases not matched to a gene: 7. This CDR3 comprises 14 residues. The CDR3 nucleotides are TGTGCCAGCAGCTTAACAGGGGCTCTCCGTGGCTACACCTTC. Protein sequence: CASSLTGALRGYTF.